The clone carrying this T cell receptor beta chain was seen a few times. The antigen remains unidentified. Generation of TCR cDNA used 5'RACE template switching (which added a universal primer site and UMIs). Each CDR3 protein is one row after TCRdb ran MiXCR on the 5' RACE reads. The sample contains hundreds of thousands of distinct CDR3 sequences, 18% of which appear only once. This entry is derived from a study of T cells after yellow fever vaccination. The wider study: Libraries from low-cell-number fractions were prepared with the SMART-Seq v4 Ultra Low Input RNA kit. Notes on the study in general: Once the booster was given, most primary-vaccination clones reappeared, at about 96% for CD4 and 88% for CD8.

Germline lookup yields CDR1 LGHNT and CDR2 FRNRAP. CDR3 length equals 16 residues. The V gene lost 0 bases and the J gene lost 5 bases, with 16 bases spanning the gap. J is TRBJ2-5 and V is TRBV12-5; either TRBD1 or TRBD2 may supply D (5 bases each). The specimen comprised PBMCs, sampled before the yellow fever booster vaccination. The sequence was collected from a young man who received the YFV17D yellow fever vaccine. The CDR3 spells CASGLVLGPTMETQYF. CDR3 nucleotide sequence: TGTGCTAGTGGTTTGGTACTGGGACCCACGATGGAGACCCAGTACTTC. Full variable domain (missing parts from reference TRBV12-5 and TRBJ2-5): DARVTQTPRHKVTEMGQEVTMRCQPILGHNTVFWYRQTMMQGLELLAYFRNRAPLDDSGMPKDRFSAEMPDATLATLKIQPSEPRDSAVYFCASGLVLGPTMETQYFGPGTRLLVL.